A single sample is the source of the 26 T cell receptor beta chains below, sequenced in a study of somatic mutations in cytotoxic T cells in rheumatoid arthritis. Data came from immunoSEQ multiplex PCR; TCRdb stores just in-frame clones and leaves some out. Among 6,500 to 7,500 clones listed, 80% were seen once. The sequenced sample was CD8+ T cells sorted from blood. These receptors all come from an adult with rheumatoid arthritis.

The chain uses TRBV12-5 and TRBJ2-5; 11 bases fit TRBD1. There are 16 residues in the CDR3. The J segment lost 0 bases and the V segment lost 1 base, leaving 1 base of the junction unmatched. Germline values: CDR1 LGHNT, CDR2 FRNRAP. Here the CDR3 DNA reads TGTGCTAGTGGTTTGGGGGACAGGGGGTACCAAGAGACCCAGTACTTC. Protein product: CASGLGDRGYQETQYF.

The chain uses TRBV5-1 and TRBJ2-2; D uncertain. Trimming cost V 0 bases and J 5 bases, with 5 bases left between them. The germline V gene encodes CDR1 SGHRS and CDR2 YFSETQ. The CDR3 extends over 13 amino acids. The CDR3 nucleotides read TGCGCCAGCAGCTTGGAGGGTACCGGGGAGCTGTTTTTT. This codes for CASSLEGTGELFF.

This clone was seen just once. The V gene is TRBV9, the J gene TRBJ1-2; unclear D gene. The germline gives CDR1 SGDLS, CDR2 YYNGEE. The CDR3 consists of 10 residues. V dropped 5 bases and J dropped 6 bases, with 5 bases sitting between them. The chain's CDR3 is CASRGNGYTF. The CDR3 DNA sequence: TGTGCCAGCAGGGGAAATGGCTACACCTTC. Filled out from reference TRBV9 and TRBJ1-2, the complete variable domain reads DSGVTQTPKHLITATGQRVTLRCSPRSGDLSVYWYQQSLDQGLQFLIQYYNGEERAKGNILERFSAQQFPDLHSELNLSSLELGDSALYFCASRGNGYTFGSGTRLTVV.

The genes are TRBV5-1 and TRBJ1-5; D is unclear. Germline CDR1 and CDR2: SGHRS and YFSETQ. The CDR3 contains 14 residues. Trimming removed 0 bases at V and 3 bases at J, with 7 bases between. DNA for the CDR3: TGCGCCAGCAGCTTGGGGGGTAACAATCAGCCCCAGCATTTT. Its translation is CASSLGGNNQPQHF.

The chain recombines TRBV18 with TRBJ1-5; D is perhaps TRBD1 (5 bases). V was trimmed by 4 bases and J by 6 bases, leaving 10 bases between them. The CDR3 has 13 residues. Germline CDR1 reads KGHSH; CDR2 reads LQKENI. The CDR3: CASSQGTAQPQHF. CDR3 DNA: TGTGCCAGCTCACAGGGGACGGCTCAGCCCCAGCATTTT.

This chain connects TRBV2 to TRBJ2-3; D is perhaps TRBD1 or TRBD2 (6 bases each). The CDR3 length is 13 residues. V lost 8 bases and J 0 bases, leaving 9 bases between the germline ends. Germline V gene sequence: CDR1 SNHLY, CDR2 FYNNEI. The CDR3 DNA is TGTGCCAGCGGGGGGCCAAGCACAGATACGCAGTATTTT. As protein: CASGGPSTDTQYF.

The CDR3 DNA reads as TGTGCCAGCAGTCTACTATCTAATGAAAAACTGTTTTTT. Translated: CASSLLSNEKLFF. The chain joins TRBV27 to TRBJ1-4; the D is unclear. This CDR3 is built from 13 residues. Germline V gene data show CDR1 as MNHEY and CDR2 as SMNVEV (reference sequence). Trimming removed 5 bases at V and 3 bases at J, with 7 bases between.

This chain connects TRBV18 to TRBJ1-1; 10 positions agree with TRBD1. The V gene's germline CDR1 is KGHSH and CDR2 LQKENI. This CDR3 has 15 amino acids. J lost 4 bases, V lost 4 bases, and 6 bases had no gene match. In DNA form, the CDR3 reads TGTGCCAGCTCACAAGACAGGGGGCGCGGCACTGAAGCTTTCTTT. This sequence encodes CASSQDRGRGTEAFF.

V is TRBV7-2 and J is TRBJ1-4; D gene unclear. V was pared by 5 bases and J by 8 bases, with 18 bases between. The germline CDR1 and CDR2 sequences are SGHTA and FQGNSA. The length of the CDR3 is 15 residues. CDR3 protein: CASSPPTEEGEKLFF. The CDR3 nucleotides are TGTGCCAGCAGCCCCCCGACCGAAGAAGGGGAAAAACTGTTTTTT.

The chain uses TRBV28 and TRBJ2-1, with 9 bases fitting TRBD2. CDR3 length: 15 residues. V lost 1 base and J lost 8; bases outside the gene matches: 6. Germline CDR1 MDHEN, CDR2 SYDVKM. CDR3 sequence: CASSLLRGGAHEQFF. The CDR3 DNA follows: TGTGCCAGCAGTTTATTGCGCGGGGGGGCCCATGAGCAGTTCTTC.

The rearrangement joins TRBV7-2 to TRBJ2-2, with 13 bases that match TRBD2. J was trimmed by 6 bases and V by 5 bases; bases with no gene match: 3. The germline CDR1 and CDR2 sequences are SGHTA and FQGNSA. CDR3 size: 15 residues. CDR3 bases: TGTGCCAGCAGCCTGGGACTAGCGGGGCCCGGGGAGCTGTTTTTT. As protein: CASSLGLAGPGELFF.

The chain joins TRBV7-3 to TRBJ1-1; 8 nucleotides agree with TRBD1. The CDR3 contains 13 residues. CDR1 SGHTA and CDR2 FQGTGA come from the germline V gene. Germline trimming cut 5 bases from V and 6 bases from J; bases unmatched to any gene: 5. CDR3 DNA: TGTGCCAGCAGCCGTGGACAGGGCGCTGAAGCTTTCTTT. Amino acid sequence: CASSRGQGAEAFF.

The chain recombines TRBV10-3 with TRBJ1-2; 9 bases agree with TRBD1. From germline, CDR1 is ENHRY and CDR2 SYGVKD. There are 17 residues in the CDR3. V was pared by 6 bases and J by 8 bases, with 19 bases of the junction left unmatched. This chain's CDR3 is CAISGETGQGSPRGYTF. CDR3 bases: TGTGCCATCAGCGGTGAAACGGGACAGGGTTCACCCCGCGGCTACACCTTC.

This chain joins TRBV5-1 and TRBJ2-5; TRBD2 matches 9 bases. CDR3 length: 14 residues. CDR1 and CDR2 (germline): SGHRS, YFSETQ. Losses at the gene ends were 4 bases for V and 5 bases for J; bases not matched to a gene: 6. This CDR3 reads CASSRTSAQETQYF. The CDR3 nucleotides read TGCGCCAGCAGCCGGACTAGCGCCCAGGAGACCCAGTACTTC.

CDR3 in amino acids: CASGLHYGTIKMNEQYV. CDR3 DNA sequence: TGTGCTAGTGGTTTGCATTATGGGACTATAAAAATGAACGAGCAGTACGTC. The chain recombines TRBV12-5 with TRBJ2-7; 7 bases align to TRBD2. The CDR3 loop spans 17 amino acids. V shed 2 bases and J 5 bases; nucleotides not matched to a gene: 15. Per the germline V gene, CDR1 is LGHNT and CDR2 is FRNRAP.

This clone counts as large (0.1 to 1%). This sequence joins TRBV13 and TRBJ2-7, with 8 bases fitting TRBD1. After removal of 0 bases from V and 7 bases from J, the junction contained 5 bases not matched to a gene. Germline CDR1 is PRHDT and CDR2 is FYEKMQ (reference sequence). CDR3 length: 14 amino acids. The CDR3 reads CASSLGQGAWEQYV. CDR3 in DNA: TGTGCCAGCAGCTTAGGGCAGGGGGCATGGGAGCAGTACGTC.

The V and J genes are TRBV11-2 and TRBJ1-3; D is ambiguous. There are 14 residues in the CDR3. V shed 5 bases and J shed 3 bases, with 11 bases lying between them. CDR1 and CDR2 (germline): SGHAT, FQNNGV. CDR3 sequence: CASSPLRDGNTIYF. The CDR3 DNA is TGTGCCAGCAGCCCCCTCCGGGATGGAAACACCATATATTTT.

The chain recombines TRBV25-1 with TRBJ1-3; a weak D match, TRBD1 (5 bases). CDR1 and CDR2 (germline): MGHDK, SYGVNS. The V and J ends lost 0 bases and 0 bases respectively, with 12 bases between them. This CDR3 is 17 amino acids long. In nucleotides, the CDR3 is TGTGCCAGCAGTGAATATTTTGAGGGGCCCTCTGGAAACACCATATATTTT. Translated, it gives CASSEYFEGPSGNTIYF.

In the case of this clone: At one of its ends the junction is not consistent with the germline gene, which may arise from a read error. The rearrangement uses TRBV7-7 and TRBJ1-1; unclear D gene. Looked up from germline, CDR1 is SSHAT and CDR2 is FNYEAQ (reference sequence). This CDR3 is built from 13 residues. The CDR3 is CASSLALNTEAFF. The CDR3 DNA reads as TGTGCTAGCAGCTTGGCACTGAACACTGAAGCTTTCTTT. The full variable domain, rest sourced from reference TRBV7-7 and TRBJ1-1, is GAGVSQSPRYKVTKRGQDVTLRCDPISSHATLYWYQQALGQGPEFLTYFNYEAQPDKSGLPSDRFSAERPEGSISTLTIQRTEQRDSAMYRCASSLALNTEAFFGQGTRLTVV.

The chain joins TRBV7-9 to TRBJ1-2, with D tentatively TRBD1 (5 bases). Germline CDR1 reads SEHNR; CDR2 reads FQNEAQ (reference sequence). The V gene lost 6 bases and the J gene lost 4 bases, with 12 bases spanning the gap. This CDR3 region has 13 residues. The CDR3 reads CASRKGIGYGYTF. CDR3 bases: TGTGCCAGCAGAAAGGGGATAGGCTATGGCTACACCTTC.

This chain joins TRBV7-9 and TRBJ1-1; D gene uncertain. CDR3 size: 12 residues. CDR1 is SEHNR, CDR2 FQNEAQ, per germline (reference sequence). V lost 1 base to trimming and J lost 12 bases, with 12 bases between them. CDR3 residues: CASSLGYSGSFF. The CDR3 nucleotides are TGTGCCAGCAGCTTAGGCTATAGTGGTTCTTTCTTT.

The CDR3: CASTRADSNYGYTF. CDR3 DNA: TGTGCCAGTACGAGGGCGGACTCTAACTATGGCTACACCTTC. This chain joins TRBV19 and TRBJ1-2; D is undetermined. Germline CDR1 reads LNHDA; CDR2 reads SQIVND (reference sequence). CDR3 length equals 14 residues. V shed 7 bases and J shed 0 bases, with 12 bases lying between them.

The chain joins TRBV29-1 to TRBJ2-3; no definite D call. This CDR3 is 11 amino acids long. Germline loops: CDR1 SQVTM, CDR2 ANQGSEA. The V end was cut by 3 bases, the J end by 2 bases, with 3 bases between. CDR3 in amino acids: CSVDLTDTQYF. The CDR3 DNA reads TGCAGCGTTGATCTCACAGATACGCAGTATTTT.

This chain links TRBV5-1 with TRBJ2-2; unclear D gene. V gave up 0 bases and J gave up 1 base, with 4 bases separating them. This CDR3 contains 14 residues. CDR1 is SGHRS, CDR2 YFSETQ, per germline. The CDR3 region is CASSLVRNTGELFF. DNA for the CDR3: TGCGCCAGCAGCTTGGTGAGGAACACCGGGGAGCTGTTTTTT. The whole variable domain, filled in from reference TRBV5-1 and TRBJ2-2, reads KAGVTQTPRYLIKTRGQQVTLSCSPISGHRSVSWYQQTPGQGLQFLFEYFSETQRNKGNFPGRFSGRQFSNSRSEMNVSTLELGDSALYLCASSLVRNTGELFFGEGSRLTVL.

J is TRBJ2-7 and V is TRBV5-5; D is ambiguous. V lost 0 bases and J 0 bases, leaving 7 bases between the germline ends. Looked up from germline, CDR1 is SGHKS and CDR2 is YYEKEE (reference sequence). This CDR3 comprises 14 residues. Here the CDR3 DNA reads TGTGCCAGCAGCTTGGCTGGGTACTCCTACGAGCAGTACGTC. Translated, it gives CASSLAGYSYEQYV.

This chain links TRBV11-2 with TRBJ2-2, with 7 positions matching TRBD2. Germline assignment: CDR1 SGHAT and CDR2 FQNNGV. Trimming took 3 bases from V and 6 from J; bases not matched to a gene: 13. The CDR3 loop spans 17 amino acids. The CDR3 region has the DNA TGTGCCAGCAGCTTCAACTTTGGGGGACTACGATCCGGGGAGCTGTTTTTT. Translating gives CASSFNFGGLRSGELFF.